These T cell receptor beta chains were read from a single sample in a study of PD-1 blockade in mismatch repair-deficient tumors. Sequencing was performed with immunoSEQ multiplex PCR; in TCRdb, only in-frame clones are kept and a portion is missing. Of tens of thousands of clones in the sample, less than 85% were seen once. The source material was PBMCs, sampled before pembrolizumab treatment. These receptors came from an adult with mismatch repair-deficient cancer. Both conserved end residues are part of each CDR3. D genes are given only for firm matches. Size is stated for part of the rows, as once, few or many counts, or as a class when the clone is expanded.

TRBV28	TRBJ1-4	NA	NA	TGTGCCGCCTCGGCAACTAATGAAAAACTGTTTTTT	CAASATNEKLFF
TRBV11-2	TRBJ2-7	NA	TRBD2	TGTGCCAGCAGCTTGGGGACTAGAACCAACGAGCAGTACTTC	CASSLGTRTNEQYF
TRBV19	TRBJ1-1	NA	NA	TGTGCCAGTAGTATAGTCCCAGGGTATGAAGCTTTCTTT	CASSIVPGYEAFF
TRBV2	TRBJ2-4	NA	NA	TGTGCCAGCAGTGATGGCCCGGGAGAGGTCGAAAACATTCAGTACTTC	CASSDGPGEVENIQYF
TRBV6-1	TRBJ1-3	NA	TRBD1	TGTGCCAGCAAGGGACAGGGGAGAGGAAACACCATATATTTT	CASKGQGRGNTIYF
TRBV30	TRBJ2-1	NA	NA	TGTGCCTGGAGTGGGGAGGTCCACAATGAGCAGTTCTTC	CAWSGEVHNEQFF
TRBV2	TRBJ2-1	NA	TRBD1	TGTGCCAGCACCGGGACAGGGGTGAATGAGCAGTTCTTC	CASTGTGVNEQFF
TRBV7-9	TRBJ2-5	NA	NA	TGTGCCAGCAGCTTAGGTCAGGGTGAGGAGACCCAGTACTTC	CASSLGQGEETQYF
TRBV30	TRBJ2-3	NA	NA	TGTGCCTGGAGTCCCATCGGGACTAGCACAGATACGCAGTATTTT	CAWSPIGTSTDTQYF
TRBV18	TRBJ2-3	NA	TRBD2	TGTGCCAGCTCACGACTAGCGGTTCAGGGGCGCGATACGCAGTATTTT	CASSRLAVQGRDTQYF
TRBV7-8	TRBJ2-7	NA	NA	TGTGCCAGCAGCTTCCCCTCCTACGAGCAGTACTTC	CASSFPSYEQYF
TRBV7-3	TRBJ2-1	once	TRBD2	TGTGCCAGCAGCCCCCAGACTAGCGGGAGGAGTAAAAATGAGCAGTTCTTC	CASSPQTSGRSKNEQFF
TRBV27	TRBJ1-5	few	NA	TGTGCCAGCAGTTCCCAGGGGAGCAATCAGCCCCAGCATTTT	CASSSQGSNQPQHF
TRBV5-4	TRBJ2-5	NA	TRBD1	TGTGCCAGCAGCCTGGACAGGGGGTCACAAGAGACCCAGTACTTC	CASSLDRGSQETQYF
TRBV2	TRBJ2-1	NA	NA	TGTGCCAGCAGCCGGGACTTCAACAATGAGCAGTTCTTC	CASSRDFNNEQFF
TRBV25-1	TRBJ2-2	NA	TRBD2	TGTGCCAGCAGTGACTCGGGACTAGCGGGAGTCGCCGGGGAGCTGTTTTTT	CASSDSGLAGVAGELFF
TRBV16	TRBJ1-5	NA	NA	TGTGCCAGCAGCCAATCTGTAGGTTCAGGGGCCCTCGGTCAGCCCCAGCATTTT	CASSQSVGSGALGQPQHF
TRBV28	TRBJ2-2	NA	NA	TGTGCCAGCAGTTTCGACAGACAGGTTGAGATTTACGCCGGGGAGCTGTTTTTT	CASSFDRQVEIYAGELFF
TRBV6-5	TRBJ2-3	NA	TRBD2	TGTGCCAGCAGTTACGGGGGGGTTAGCACAGATACGCAGTATTTT	CASSYGGVSTDTQYF
TRBV7-8	TRBJ1-5	NA	TRBD1	TGTGCCAGCAGCCCGGACAGGGTCAATCAGCCCCAGCATTTT	CASSPDRVNQPQHF
TRBV28	TRBJ2-7	NA	TRBD2	TGTGCCAGCAGACTCACCAGGACTAGCGGGAGAAACGAGCAGTACTTC	CASRLTRTSGRNEQYF
TRBV10-1	TRBJ2-2	NA	TRBD2	TGCGCCAGCAGTGAGTCAATGGGGGCTAGCGGGAGTAGCGGCACCGGGGAGCTGTTTTTT	CASSESMGASGSSGTGELFF
TRBV28	TRBJ1-3	NA	NA	TGTGCCAGCAGTCCCCTACCTGGAAACACCATATATTTT	CASSPLPGNTIYF
TRBV19	TRBJ2-7	NA	TRBD2	TGTGCCAGTAGTATAGAGGGTAGCGGGAGCTACGAGCAGTACTTC	CASSIEGSGSYEQYF
TRBV27	TRBJ2-3	NA	NA	TGTGCCAGCAGCCAAAACCGGGCTCGCGGGGGCACAGATACGCAGTATTTT	CASSQNRARGGTDTQYF